This T cell receptor beta chain came from a study of blood T cell repertoires in COVID-19. Method: immunoSEQ multiplex PCR; TCRdb's copy keeps in-frame clones and lacks some. The sample records fewer than 150,000 clones, under 90% being singletons. This TCR was recovered from a man aged 50-59 years in a cohort exposed to, infected with or recovered from COVID-19 (not recorded which). The sample comprised PBMCs or T cells enriched from blood (not recorded which).

The CDR3 bases are TGTGCCTGGAGTGTGGCGTCAGGCTTGAGTTCACCCCTCCACTTT. Residues: CAWSVASGLSSPLHF. The chain uses TRBV30 and TRBJ1-6; D unresolved. V shed 0 bases and J shed 9 bases, with 15 bases lying between them. In germline, CDR1 is GTSNPN, CDR2 SVGIG (reference sequence). The CDR3 is 15 residues long.